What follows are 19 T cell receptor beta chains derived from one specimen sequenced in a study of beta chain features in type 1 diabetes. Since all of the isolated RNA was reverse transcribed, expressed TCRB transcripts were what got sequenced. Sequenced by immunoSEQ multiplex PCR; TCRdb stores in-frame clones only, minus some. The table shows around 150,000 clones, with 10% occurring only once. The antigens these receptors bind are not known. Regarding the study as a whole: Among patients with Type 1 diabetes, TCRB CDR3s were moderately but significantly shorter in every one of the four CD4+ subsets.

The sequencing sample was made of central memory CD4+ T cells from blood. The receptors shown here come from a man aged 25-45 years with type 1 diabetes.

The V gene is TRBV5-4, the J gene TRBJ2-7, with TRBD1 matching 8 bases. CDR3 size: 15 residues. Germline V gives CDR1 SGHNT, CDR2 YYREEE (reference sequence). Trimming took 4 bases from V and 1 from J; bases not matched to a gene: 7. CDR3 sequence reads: CASSGGQGASYEQYF. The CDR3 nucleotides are TGTGCCAGCAGCGGCGGACAGGGAGCATCCTACGAGCAGTACTTC. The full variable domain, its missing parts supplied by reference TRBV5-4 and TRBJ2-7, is ETGVTQSPTHLIKTRGQQVTLRCSSQSGHNTVSWYQQALGQGPQFIFQYYREEENGRGNFPPRFSGLQFPNYSSELNVNALELDDSALYLCASSGGQGASYEQYFGPGTRLTVT.

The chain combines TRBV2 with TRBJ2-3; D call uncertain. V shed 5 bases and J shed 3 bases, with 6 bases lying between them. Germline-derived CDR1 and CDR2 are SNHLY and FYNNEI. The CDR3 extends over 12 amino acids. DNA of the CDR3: TGTGCCAGCAGTTTTATGACAGATACGCAGTATTTT. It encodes CASSFMTDTQYF. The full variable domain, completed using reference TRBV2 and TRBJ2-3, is EPEVTQTPSHQVTQMGQEVILRCVPISNHLYFYWYRQILGQKVEFLVSFYNNEISEKSEIFDDQFSVERPDGSNFTLKIRSTKLEDSAMYFCASSFMTDTQYFGPGTRLTVL.

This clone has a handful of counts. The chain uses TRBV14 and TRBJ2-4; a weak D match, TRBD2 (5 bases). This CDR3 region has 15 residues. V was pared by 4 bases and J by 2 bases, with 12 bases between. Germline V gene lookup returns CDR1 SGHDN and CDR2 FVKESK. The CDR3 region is CASSPRPGTKNIQYF. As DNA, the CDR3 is TGTGCCAGCAGCCCCCGGCCGGGGACCAAAAACATTCAGTACTTC.

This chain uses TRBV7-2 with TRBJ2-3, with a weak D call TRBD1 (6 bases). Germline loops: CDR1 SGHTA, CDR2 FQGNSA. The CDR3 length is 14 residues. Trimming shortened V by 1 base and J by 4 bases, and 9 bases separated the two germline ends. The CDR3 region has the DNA TGTGCCAGCAGCTTAGACAGGGACGCAGATACGCAGTATTTT. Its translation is CASSLDRDADTQYF.

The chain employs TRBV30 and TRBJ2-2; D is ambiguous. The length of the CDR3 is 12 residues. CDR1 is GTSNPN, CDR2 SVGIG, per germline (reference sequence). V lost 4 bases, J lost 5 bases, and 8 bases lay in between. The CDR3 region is CAWKSTTGELFF. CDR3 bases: TGTGCCTGGAAATCAACAACCGGGGAGCTGTTTTTT.

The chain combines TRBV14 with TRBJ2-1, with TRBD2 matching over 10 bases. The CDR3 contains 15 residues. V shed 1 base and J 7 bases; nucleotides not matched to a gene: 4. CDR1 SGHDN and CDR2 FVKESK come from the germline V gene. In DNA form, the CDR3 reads TGTGCCAGCAGCCAAGTAGCGGGAGGATGGAATGAGCAGTTCTTC. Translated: CASSQVAGGWNEQFF. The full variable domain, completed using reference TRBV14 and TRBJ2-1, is EAGVTQFPSHSVIEKGQTVTLRCDPISGHDNLYWYRRVMGKEIKFLLHFVKESKQDESGMPNNRFLAERTGGTYSTLKVQPAELEDSGVYFCASSQVAGGWNEQFFGPGTRLTVL.

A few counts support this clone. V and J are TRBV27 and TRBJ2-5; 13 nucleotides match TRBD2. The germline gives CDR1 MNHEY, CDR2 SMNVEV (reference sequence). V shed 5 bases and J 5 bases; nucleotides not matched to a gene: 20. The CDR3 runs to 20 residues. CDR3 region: CASSLQPLGLAGLAGETQYF. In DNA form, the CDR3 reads TGTGCCAGCAGTCTCCAACCTTTGGGACTAGCGGGACTGGCCGGGGAGACCCAGTACTTC.

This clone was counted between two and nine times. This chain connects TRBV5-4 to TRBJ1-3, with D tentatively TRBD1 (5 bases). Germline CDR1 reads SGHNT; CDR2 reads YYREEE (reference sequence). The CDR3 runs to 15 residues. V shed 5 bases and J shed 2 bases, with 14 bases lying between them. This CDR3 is CASSRAGTAGNTIYF. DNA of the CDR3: TGTGCCAGCAGTCGAGCGGGGACGGCTGGAAACACCATATATTTT.

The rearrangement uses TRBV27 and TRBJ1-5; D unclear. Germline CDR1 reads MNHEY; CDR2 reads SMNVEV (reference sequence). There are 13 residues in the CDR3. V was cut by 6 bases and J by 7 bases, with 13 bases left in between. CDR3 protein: CASRREVRQPQHF. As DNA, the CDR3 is TGTGCCAGCAGGAGGGAGGTGAGACAGCCCCAGCATTTT.

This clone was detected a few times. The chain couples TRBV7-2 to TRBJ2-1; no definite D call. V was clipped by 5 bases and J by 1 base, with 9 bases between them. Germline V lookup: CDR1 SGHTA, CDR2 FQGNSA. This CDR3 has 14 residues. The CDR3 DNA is TGTGCCAGCAGCCCCCAGAAGTCCTACAATGAGCAGTTCTTC. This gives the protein CASSPQKSYNEQFF.

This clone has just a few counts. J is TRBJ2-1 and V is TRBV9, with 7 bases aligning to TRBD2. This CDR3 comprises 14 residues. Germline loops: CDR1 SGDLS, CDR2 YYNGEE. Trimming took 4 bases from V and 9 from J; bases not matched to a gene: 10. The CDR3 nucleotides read TGTGCCAGCAGCTGGGTAGCGGGTGTCGGTGAGCAGTTCTTC. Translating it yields CASSWVAGVGEQFF.

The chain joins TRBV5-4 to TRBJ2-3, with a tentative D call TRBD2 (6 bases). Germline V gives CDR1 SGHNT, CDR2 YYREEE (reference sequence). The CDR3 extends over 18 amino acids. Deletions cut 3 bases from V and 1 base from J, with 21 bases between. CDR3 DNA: TGTGCCAGCAGCTCATTATTAACGTCGGAGGGTGGCACAGATACGCAGTATTTT. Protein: CASSSLLTSEGGTDTQYF.

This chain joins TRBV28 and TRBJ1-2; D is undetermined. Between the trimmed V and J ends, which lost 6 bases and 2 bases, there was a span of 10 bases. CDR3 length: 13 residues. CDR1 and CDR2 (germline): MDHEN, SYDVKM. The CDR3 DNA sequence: TGTGCCAGCAGCGAGGGAAGGAACTATGGCTACACCTTC. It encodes CASSEGRNYGYTF.

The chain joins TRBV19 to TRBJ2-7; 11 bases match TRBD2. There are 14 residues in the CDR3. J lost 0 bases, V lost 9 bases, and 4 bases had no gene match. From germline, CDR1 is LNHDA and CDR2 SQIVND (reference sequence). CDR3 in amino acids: CASATSGGSYEQYF. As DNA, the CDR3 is TGTGCCAGCGCTACTAGCGGGGGCTCCTACGAGCAGTACTTC.

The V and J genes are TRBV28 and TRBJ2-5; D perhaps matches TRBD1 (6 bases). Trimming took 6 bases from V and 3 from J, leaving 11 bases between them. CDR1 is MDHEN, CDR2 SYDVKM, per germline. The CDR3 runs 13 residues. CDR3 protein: CASSPYREETQYF. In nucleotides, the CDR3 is TGTGCCAGCAGCCCATACAGGGAAGAGACCCAGTACTTC.

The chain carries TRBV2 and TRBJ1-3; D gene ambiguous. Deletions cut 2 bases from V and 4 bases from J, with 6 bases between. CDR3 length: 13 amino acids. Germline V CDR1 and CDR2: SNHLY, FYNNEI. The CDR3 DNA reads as TGTGCCAGCAGTGAATGGGAGGGAAACACCATATATTTT. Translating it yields CASSEWEGNTIYF.

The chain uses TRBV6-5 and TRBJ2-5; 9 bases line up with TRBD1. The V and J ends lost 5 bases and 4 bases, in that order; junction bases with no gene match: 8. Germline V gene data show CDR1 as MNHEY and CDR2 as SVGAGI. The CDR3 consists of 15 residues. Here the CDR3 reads CASSAGTGRTETQYF. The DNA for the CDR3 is TGTGCCAGCAGTGCCGGGACAGGGAGGACAGAGACCCAGTACTTC.

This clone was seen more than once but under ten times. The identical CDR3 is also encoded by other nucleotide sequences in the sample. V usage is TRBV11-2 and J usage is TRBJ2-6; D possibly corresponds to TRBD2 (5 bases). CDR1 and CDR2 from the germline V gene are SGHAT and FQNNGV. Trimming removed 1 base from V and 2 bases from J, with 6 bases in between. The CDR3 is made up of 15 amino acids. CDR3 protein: CASSLGRAGANVLTF. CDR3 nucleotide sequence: TGTGCCAGCAGCTTAGGGCGGGCTGGGGCCAACGTCCTGACTTTC. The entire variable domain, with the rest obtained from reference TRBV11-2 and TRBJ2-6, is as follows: EAGVAQSPRYKIIEKRQSVAFWCNPISGHATLYWYQQILGQGPKLLIQFQNNGVVDDSQLPKDRFSAERLKGVDSTLKIQPAKLEDSAVYLCASSLGRAGANVLTFGAGSRLTVL.

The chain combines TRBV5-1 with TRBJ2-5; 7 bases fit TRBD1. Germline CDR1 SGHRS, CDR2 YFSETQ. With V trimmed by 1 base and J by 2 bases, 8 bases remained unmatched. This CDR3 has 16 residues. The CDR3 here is CASSLRPGQIQETQYF. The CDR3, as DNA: TGCGCCAGCAGCTTGCGACCGGGACAGATACAAGAGACCCAGTACTTC.